The 6 T cell receptor beta chains reported below all come from one sample, sequenced in a study of blood T cell repertoires in COVID-19. The repertoire was sequenced with immunoSEQ multiplex PCR; TCRdb's copy has only in-frame clones and lacks some. The profile shows around 43,000 clones, approximately 89% of them singletons. Sequencing used peripheral blood. All receptors derive from a woman aged 70-85 years with acute or convalescent COVID-19.

The DNA of the CDR3 is TGTGCCAGCAAGCAAGGGACAACTATCAGTTATGGGCAGTACGTC. Protein: CASKQGTTISYGQYV. The rearrangement links TRBV21-1 to TRBJ2-7; TRBD1 is the table's D call, not checked against the DNA. TRBV21-1 is noted as a pseudogene. The CDR3 totals 15 residues.

The rearrangement uses TRBV15 and TRBJ2-7; 13 bases agree with TRBD2. Germline lookup yields CDR1 LNHNV and CDR2 YYDKDF (reference sequence). V lost 5 bases and J lost 0; bases outside the gene matches: 4. This CDR3 region has 16 residues. CDR3 bases: TGTGCCACCAGCGAAGGACTAGCGGGAGCCTCCTACGAGCAGTACGTC. Translation: CATSEGLAGASYEQYV.

J is TRBJ2-1 and V is TRBV30; the D is unclear. This CDR3 has 13 residues. V was pared by 1 base and J by 3 bases, with 7 bases between. Germline loops: CDR1 GTSNPN, CDR2 SVGIG (reference sequence). The DNA for the CDR3 is TGTGCCTGGAGTGGAGTAGTCTACAATGAGCAGTTCTTC. It translates to CAWSGVVYNEQFF.

This chain connects TRBV27 to TRBJ1-2, with 11 bases matching TRBD1. V gave up 6 bases and J gave up 11 bases; unmatched junction bases: 11. The V gene's germline CDR1 is MNHEY and CDR2 SMNVEV (reference sequence). The CDR3 extends over 14 amino acids. The CDR3 here is CASRKPGQGEKYTF. The CDR3 DNA sequence: TGTGCCAGCAGGAAACCGGGACAGGGGGAAAAGTACACCTTC.

This clone is a singleton in its sample. V usage is TRBV3-1 (or the pseudogene TRBV3-2) and J usage is TRBJ1-1, with D tentatively TRBD1 (5 bases). V was shortened by 3 bases and J by 8 bases, with 19 bases between the two germline ends. CDR3 length: 15 amino acids. Per germline, CDR1 LGHDT and CDR2 YNNKEL (reference sequence). The CDR3 DNA sequence: TGTGCCAGCAGCCAGGGGGGGAACCCTAATGGAGAAGCTTTCTTT. Its translation is CASSQGGNPNGEAFF.

The chain couples TRBV29-1 to TRBJ2-2, with 14 positions matching TRBD2. CDR1 SQVTM and CDR2 ANQGSEA come from the germline V gene. V was clipped by 7 bases and J by 5 bases; unmatched bases: 6. CDR3 length equals 15 residues. CDR3 in DNA: TGCAGCGCCCGGGGGACTAGCGGGAGTACCGGGGAGCTGTTTTTT. Translation: CSARGTSGSTGELFF.